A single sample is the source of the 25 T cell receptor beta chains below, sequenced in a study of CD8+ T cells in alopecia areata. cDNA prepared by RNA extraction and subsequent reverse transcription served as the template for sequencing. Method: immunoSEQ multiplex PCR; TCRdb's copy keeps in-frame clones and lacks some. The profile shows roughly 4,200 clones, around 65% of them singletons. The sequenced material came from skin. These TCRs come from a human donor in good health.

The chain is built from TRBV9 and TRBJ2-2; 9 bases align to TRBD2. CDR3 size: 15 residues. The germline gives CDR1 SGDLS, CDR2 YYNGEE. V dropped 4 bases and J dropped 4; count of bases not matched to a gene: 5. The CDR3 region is CASSISGRGTGELFF. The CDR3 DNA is TGTGCCAGCAGCATTAGCGGGAGAGGCACCGGGGAGCTGTTTTTT.

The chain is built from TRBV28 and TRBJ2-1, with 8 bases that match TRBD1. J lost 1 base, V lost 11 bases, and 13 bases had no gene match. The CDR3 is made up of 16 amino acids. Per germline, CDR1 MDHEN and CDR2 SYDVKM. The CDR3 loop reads CASWDRQTRSYNEQFF. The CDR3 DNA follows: TGTGCCTCTTGGGACAGGCAAACGAGGTCCTACAATGAGCAGTTCTTC.

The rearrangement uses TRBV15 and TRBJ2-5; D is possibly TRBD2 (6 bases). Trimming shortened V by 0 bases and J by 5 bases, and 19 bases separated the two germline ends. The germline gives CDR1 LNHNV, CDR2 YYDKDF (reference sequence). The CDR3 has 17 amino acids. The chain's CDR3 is CATSRDWLGTQSETQYF. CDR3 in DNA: TGTGCCACCAGCAGAGATTGGTTGGGGACTCAATCGGAGACCCAGTACTTC.

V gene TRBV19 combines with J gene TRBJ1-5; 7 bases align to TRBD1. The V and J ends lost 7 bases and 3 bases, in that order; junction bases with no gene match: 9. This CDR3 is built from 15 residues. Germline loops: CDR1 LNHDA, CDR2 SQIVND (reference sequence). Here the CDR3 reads CASTRTGWVNQPQHF. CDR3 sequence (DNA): TGTGCCAGTACCCGGACAGGATGGGTCAATCAGCCCCAGCATTTT.

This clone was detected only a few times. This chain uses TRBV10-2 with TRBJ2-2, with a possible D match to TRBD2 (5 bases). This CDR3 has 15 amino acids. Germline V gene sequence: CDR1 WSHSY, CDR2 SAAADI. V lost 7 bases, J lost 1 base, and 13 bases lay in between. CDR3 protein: CASTAPSLNTGELFF. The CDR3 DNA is TGCGCCAGCACAGCTCCTAGCCTGAACACCGGGGAGCTGTTTTTT.

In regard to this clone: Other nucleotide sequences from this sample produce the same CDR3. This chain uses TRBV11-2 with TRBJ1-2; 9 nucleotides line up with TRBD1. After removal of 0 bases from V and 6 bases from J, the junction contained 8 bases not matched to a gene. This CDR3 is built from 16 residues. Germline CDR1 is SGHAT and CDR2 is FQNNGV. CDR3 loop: CASSLERTGGRNGYTF. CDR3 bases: TGTGCCAGCAGCTTAGAACGTACAGGGGGCAGAAATGGCTACACCTTC.

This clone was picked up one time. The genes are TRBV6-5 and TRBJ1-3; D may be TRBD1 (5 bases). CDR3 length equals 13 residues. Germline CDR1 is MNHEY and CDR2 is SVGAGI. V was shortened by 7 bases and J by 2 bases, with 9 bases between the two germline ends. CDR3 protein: CASTDSTGNTIYF. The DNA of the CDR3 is TGTGCCAGCACCGACAGTACTGGAAACACCATATATTTT.

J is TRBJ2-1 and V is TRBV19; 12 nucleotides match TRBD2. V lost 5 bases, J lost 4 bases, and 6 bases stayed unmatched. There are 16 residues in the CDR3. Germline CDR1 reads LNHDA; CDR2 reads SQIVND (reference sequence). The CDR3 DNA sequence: TGTGCCAGTAGTGTGACTAGCGGGAGAAAGTACAATGAGCAGTTCTTC. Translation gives CASSVTSGRKYNEQFF.

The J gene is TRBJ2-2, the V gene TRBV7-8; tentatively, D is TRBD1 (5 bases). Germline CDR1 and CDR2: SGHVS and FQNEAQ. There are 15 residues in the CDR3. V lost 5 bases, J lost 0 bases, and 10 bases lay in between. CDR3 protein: CASSRGRTNTGELFF. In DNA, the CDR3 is TGTGCCAGCAGCAGGGGCAGAACGAACACCGGGGAGCTGTTTTTT.

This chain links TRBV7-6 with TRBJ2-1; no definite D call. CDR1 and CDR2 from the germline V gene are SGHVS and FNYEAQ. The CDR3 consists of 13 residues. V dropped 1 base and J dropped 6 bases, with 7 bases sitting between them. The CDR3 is CASSLGELNEQFF. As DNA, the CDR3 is TGTGCCAGCAGCTTAGGGGAACTCAATGAGCAGTTCTTC.

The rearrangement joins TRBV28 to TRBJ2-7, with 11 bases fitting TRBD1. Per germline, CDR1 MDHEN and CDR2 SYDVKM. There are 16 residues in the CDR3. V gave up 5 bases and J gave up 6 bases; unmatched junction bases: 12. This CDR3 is CASSPPRGQGVGEQYF. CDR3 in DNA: TGTGCCAGCAGTCCCCCCCGGGGACAGGGGGTAGGCGAGCAGTACTTC.

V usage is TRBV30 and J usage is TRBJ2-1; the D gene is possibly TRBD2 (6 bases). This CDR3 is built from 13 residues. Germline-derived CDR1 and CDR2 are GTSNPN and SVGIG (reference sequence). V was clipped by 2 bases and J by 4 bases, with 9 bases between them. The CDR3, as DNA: TGTGCCTGGAGTCGAGCGGGTTACAATGAGCAGTTCTTC. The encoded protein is CAWSRAGYNEQFF.

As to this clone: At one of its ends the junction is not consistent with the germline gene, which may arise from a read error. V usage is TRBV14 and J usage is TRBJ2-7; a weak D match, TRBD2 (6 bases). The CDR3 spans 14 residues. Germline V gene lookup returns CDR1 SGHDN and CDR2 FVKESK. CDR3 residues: CASSPGLPSCEQYF. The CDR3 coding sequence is TGTGCCAGCAGCCCGGGACTGCCCTCCTGCGAGCAGTACTTC. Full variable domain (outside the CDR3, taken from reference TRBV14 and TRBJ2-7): EAGVTQFPSHSVIEKGQTVTLRCDPISGHDNLYWYRRVMGKEIKFLLHFVKESKQDESGMPNNRFLAERTGGTYSTLKVQPAELEDSGVYFCASSPGLPSCEQYFGPGTRLTVT.

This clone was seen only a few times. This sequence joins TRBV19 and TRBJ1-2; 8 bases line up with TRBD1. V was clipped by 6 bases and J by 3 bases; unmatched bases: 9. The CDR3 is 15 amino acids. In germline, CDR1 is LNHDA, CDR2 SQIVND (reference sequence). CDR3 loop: CASSAGTGIHYGYTF. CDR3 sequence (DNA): TGTGCCAGTAGCGCGGGGACAGGAATCCACTATGGCTACACCTTC.

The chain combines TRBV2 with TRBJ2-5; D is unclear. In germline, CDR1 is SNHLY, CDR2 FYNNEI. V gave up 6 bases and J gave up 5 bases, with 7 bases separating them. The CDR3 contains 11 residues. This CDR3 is CASRAIETQYF. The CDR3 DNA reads TGTGCCAGCAGGGCTATCGAGACCCAGTACTTC.

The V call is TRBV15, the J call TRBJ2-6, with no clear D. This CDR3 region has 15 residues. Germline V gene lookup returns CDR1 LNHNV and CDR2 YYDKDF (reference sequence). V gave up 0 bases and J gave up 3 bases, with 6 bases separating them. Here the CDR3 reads CATSRDRIGANVLTF. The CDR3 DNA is TGTGCCACCAGCAGAGATCGAATTGGGGCCAACGTCCTGACTTTC.

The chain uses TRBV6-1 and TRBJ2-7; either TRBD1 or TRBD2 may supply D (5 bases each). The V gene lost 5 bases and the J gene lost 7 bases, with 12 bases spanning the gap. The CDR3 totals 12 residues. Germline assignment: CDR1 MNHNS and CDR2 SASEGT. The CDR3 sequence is CASSSPGREQYF. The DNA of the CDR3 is TGTGCCAGCAGTTCCCCAGGGAGAGAGCAGTACTTC.

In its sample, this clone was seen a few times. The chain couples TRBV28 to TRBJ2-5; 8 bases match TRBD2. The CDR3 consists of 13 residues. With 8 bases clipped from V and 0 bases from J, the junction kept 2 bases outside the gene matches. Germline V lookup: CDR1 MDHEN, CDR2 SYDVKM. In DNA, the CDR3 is TGTGCCAGCCTTAGCGGGAACCAAGAGACCCAGTACTTC. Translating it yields CASLSGNQETQYF. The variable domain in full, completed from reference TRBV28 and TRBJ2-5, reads DVKVTQSSRYLVKRTGEKVFLECVQDMDHENMFWYRQDPGLGLRLIYFSYDVKMKEKGDIPEGYSVSREKKERFSLILESASTNQTSMYLCASLSGNQETQYFGPGTRLLVL.

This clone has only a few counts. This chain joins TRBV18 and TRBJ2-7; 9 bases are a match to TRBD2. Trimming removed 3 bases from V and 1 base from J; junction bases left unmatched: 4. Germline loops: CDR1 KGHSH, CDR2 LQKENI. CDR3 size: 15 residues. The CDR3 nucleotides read TGTGCCAGCTCACCCACCGCGGGGGGGTCCTACGAGCAGTACTTC. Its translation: CASSPTAGGSYEQYF.

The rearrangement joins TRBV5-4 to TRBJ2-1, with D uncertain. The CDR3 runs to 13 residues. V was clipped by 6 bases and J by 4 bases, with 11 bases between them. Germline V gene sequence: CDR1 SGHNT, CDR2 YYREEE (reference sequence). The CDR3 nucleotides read TGTGCCAGCACCATACCCGGGTACAATGAGCAGTTCTTC. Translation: CASTIPGYNEQFF.

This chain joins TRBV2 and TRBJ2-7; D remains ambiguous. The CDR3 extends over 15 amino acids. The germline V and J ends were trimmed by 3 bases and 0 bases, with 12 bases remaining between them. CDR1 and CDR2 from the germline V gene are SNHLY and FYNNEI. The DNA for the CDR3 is TGTGCCAGCAGTGACATCCGACCGAGCTCCTACGAGCAGTACTTC. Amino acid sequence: CASSDIRPSSYEQYF. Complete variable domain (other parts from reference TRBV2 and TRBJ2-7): EPEVTQTPSHQVTQMGQEVILRCVPISNHLYFYWYRQILGQKVEFLVSFYNNEISEKSEIFDDQFSVERPDGSNFTLKIRSTKLEDSAMYFCASSDIRPSSYEQYFGPGTRLTVT.

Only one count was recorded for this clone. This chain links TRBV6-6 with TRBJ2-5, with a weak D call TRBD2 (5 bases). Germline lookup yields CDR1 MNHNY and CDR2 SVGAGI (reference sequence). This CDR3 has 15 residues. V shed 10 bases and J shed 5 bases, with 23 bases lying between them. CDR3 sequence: CATAGTYGEGETQYF. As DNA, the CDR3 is TGTGCCACAGCAGGAACATATGGAGAGGGTGAGACCCAGTACTTC.

CDR3 sequence reads: CSVKRTSGYNEQFF. CDR3 coding DNA: TGCAGCGTTAAAAGGACTAGCGGATACAATGAGCAGTTCTTC. The chain couples TRBV29-1 to TRBJ2-1; 10 bases are shared with TRBD2. The germline V gene encodes CDR1 SQVTM and CDR2 ANQGSEA. This CDR3 has 14 residues. V shed 5 bases, J shed 4 bases, and the junction held 5 bases outside the gene matches.

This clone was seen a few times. CDR3 region: CASGLSLLRGLNNSPLHF. CDR3 bases: TGTGCTAGTGGTTTAAGCCTTCTTAGGGGACTTAATAATTCACCCCTCCACTTT. The V and J genes are TRBV12-5 and TRBJ1-6, with D possibly matching TRBD1 (5 bases). The CDR3 is 18 residues long. CDR1 LGHNT and CDR2 FRNRAP come from the germline V gene. The germline V and J ends were trimmed by 3 bases and 5 bases, with 20 bases remaining between them.

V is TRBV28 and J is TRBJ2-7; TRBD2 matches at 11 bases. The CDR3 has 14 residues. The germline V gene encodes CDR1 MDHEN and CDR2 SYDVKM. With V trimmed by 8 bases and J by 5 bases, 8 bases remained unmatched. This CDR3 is CASRTSGRQNEQYF. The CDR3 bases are TGTGCCAGCCGTACTAGCGGGAGACAGAACGAGCAGTACTTC.